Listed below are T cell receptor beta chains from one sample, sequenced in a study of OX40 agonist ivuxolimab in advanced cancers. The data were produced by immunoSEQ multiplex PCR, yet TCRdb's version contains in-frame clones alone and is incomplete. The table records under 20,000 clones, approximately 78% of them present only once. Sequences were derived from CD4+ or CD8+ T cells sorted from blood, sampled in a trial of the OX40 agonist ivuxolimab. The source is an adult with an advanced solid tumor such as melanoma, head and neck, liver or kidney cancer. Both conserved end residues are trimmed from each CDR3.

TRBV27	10	ASSDGGEGYT
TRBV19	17	ASSTAGGTWGSWGTEAF
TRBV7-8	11	ASSSDRVDTQY
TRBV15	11	ATSRASNQPQH
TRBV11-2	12	ASSYGSGSYEQY
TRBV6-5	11	ASSILTGTEAF
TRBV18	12	ASSGRDINTEAF
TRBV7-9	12	ASSFYDSSYEQY
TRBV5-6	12	ASSLDKSNYGYT
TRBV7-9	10	ASSLNGIEQY
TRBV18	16	ASSPRDFGARGPGELF
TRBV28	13	ASRSPGSYNEKLF
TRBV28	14	ASSLRGQGFYYEQY
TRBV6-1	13	ASSEVGAQNQPQH
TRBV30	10	AWSAQGPEQY
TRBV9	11	ASGSGGVYGYT